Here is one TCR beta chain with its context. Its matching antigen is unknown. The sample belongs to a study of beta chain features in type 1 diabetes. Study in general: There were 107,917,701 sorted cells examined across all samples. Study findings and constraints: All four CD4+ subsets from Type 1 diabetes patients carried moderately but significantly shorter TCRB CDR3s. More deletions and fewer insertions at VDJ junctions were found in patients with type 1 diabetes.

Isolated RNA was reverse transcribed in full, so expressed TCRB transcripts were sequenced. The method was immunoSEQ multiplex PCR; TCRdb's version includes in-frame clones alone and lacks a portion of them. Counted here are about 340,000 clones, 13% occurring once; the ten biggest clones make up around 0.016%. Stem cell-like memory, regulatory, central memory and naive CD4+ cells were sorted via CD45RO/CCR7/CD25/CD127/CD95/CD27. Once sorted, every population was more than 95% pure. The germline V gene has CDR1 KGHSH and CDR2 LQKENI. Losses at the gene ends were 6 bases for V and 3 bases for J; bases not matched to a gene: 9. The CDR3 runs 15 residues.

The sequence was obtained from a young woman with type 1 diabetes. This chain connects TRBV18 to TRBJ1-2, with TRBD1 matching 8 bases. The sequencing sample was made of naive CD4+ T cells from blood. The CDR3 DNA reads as TGTGCCAGCTCCCCAGGGGCAGGGGGCGACTATGGCTACACCTTC. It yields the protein CASSPGAGGDYGYTF.